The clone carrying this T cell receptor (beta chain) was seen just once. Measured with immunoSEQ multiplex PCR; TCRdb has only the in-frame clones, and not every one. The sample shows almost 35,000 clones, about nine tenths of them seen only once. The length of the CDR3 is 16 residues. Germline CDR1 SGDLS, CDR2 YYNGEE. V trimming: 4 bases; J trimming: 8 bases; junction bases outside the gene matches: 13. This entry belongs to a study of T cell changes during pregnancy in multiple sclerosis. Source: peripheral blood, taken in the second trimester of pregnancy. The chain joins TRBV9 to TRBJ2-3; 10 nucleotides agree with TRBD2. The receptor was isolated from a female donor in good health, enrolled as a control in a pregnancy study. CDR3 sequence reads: CASSPPSTSGSGTQYF. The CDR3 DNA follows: TGTGCCAGCAGCCCTCCGTCGACTAGCGGGTCGGGTACGCAGTATTTT.